This T cell receptor beta chain was found in a study of blood T cell repertoires in COVID-19. Assay used: immunoSEQ multiplex PCR; TCRdb lists only in-frame clones, some missing. The sample contains a few hundred thousand clones, 80% to 85% of which appear only once. This clone was seen a single time. This CDR3 contains 13 residues. Germline V gene sequence: CDR1 LNHDA, CDR2 SQIVND (reference sequence). Between the trimmed V and J ends, which lost 5 bases and 8 bases, there was a span of 15 bases. The material sequenced was PBMCs or T cells enriched from blood (not recorded which). The sequence was obtained from a man in his fifties or sixties who had recovered from COVID-19. The chain links TRBV19 to TRBJ1-2; D ambiguous. The DNA for the CDR3 is TGTGCCAGTAGTCCGAACCAATCTCGGGGCTACACCTTC. This codes for CASSPNQSRGYTF.